Below, 27 T cell receptor beta chains from the same sample are listed, as sequenced in a study of T cell repertoires in cytomegalovirus infection. No antigen has been identified for these receptors. TCRdb ran MiXCR on the reads and lists one entry per CDR3 protein. In the table there are approximately 280,000 distinct CDR3 sequences, around 20% of which are singletons. The source was cultured PBMCs, collected from culture after CMV antigen stimulation. All receptors come from a human donor in good health (CMV status not recorded). Some clones in this sample may be carry-over from other donors' samples.

Many counts were recorded for this clonotype. The chain links TRBV7-2 to TRBJ2-1; D might be TRBD2 (6 bases). Germline V gene sequence: CDR1 SGHTA, CDR2 FQGNSA. The CDR3 runs 14 residues. The germline V and J ends were trimmed by 6 bases and 0 bases, with 9 bases remaining between them. DNA for the CDR3: TGTGCCAGCAGACACGGGAGCTCCTACAATGAGCAGTTCTTC. Translation gives CASRHGSSYNEQFF.

This clonotype has more than one count but fewer than ten. J is TRBJ2-5 and V is TRBV10-1, with D possibly being TRBD2 (5 bases). The CDR3 covers 13 residues. Trimming left V 3 bases short and J 8 bases short, with 13 bases between. Looked up from germline, CDR1 is WNHNN and CDR2 is SYGVQD (reference sequence). The CDR3, as DNA: TGCGCCAGCAGTGAAGAGGGAGTAGGTACCCAGTACTTC. Residues: CASSEEGVGTQYF.

The chain recombines TRBV5-1 with TRBJ2-3, with no clear D. Deletions cut 4 bases from V and 2 bases from J, with 14 bases between. Germline-derived CDR1 and CDR2 are SGHRS and YFSETQ. CDR3 length: 15 residues. CDR3 sequence (DNA): TGCGCCAGCAGCCCCGACGGCGGTCTCACAGATACGCAGTATTTT. Amino acid sequence: CASSPDGGLTDTQYF.

The chain has TRBV6-4 and TRBJ1-1; D may be TRBD1 (5 bases). Germline CDR1 MRHNA, CDR2 SNTAGT. The CDR3 sequence is 15 residues long. The ends were cut back, 5 bases at V and 6 bases at J, with 19 bases in the middle. This CDR3 reads CASSLSSGHAAEAFF. In DNA form, the CDR3 reads TGTGCCAGCAGTCTTTCCTCAGGGCACGCGGCTGAAGCTTTCTTT.

There are a few counts of this clonotype. This chain joins TRBV5-4 and TRBJ1-2; 8 nucleotides match TRBD1. V was pared by 3 bases and J by 8 bases, with 6 bases of the junction left unmatched. This CDR3 contains 13 residues. In germline, CDR1 is SGHNT, CDR2 YYREEE (reference sequence). The CDR3 nucleotides read TGTGCCAGCAGCTCGCCCCCAGGGGGCGGCTACACCTTC. Translating gives CASSSPPGGGYTF.

The table lists this clonotype with a few counts. The chain recombines TRBV27 with TRBJ2-5, with D unresolved. The CDR3 is 14 residues long. Trimming took off 7 bases at V and 2 bases at J, with 14 bases between the two ends. Germline CDR1 MNHEY, CDR2 SMNVEV (reference sequence). CDR3 in amino acids: CASTRKGVQETQYF. CDR3 DNA sequence: TGTGCCAGCACCCGGAAAGGAGTTCAAGAGACCCAGTACTTC.

The sample holds a few counts of this clonotype. The CDR3 is CASSLWSSWEDEQFF. The CDR3 DNA is TGTGCCAGCAGCTTATGGAGCTCCTGGGAGGATGAGCAGTTCTTC. V usage is TRBV7-9 and J usage is TRBJ2-1, with a tentative D call TRBD2 (6 bases). V gave up 2 bases and J gave up 8 bases, with 16 bases separating them. This CDR3 has 15 amino acids. Germline assignment: CDR1 SEHNR and CDR2 FQNEAQ (reference sequence). The entire variable domain, with the rest obtained from reference TRBV7-9 and TRBJ2-1, is as follows: DTGVSQNPRHKITKRGQNVTFRCDPISEHNRLYWYRQTLGQGPEFLTYFQNEAQLEKSRLLSDRFSAERPKGSFSTLEIQRTEQGDSAMYLCASSLWSSWEDEQFFGPGTRLTVL.

J is TRBJ1-2 and V is TRBV28; 9 bases are shared with TRBD1. The CDR3 is made up of 15 amino acids. Germline assignment: CDR1 MDHEN and CDR2 SYDVKM. The trim removed 6 bases at V and 2 bases at J, leaving 7 bases unmatched. The CDR3 DNA reads TGTGCCAGCAGGGACAGGGGAGCCCCCAACTATGGCTACACCTTC. This encodes CASRDRGAPNYGYTF.

This clonotype has only a few counts. The chain employs TRBV7-2 and TRBJ1-2; D call uncertain. CDR1 is SGHTA and CDR2 is FQGNSA in the germline V gene. The V end was cut by 0 bases, the J end by 7 bases, with 12 bases between. The CDR3 runs 14 residues. CDR3 protein: CASSLASAAAGYTF. DNA for the CDR3: TGTGCCAGCAGCTTAGCGTCGGCAGCGGCTGGCTACACCTTC.

The chain uses TRBV20-1 and TRBJ2-5; 10 positions agree with TRBD1. CDR3 length: 12 residues. The ends lost 5 bases at V and 4 bases at J; junction bases unmatched: 1. Per germline, CDR1 DFQATT and CDR2 SNEGSKA (reference sequence). Here the CDR3 DNA reads TGCAGTGCTTGGACAGGGGGAGAGACCCAGTACTTC. Residues: CSAWTGGETQYF.

This clonotype was recorded at least ten times. This chain links TRBV7-2 with TRBJ2-3; 12 bases map to TRBD2. The V segment lost 1 base and the J segment 6 bases; nucleotides outside the gene matches: 8. The CDR3 runs 17 residues. Looked up from germline, CDR1 is SGHTA and CDR2 is FQGNSA. CDR3 loop: CASSLGSGLAGMDTQYF. CDR3 sequence (DNA): TGTGCCAGCAGCTTAGGGTCAGGACTAGCGGGAATGGATACGCAGTATTTT.

The chain is built from TRBV12-3 or TRBV12-4 and TRBJ1-1; the D gene is possibly TRBD1 (5 bases). Trimming took 1 base from V and 6 from J, leaving 9 bases between them. The CDR3 runs to 13 residues. CDR3 in amino acids: CASSLGGASEAFF. The CDR3 nucleotides read TGTGCCAGCAGTTTAGGGGGCGCTTCTGAAGCTTTCTTT.

At least ten counts were recorded for this clonotype. The genes are TRBV25-1 and TRBJ2-5, with 7 bases matching TRBD2. This CDR3 contains 13 residues. V shed 6 bases and J 2 bases; nucleotides not matched to a gene: 3. CDR1 and CDR2 (germline): MGHDK, SYGVNS. The CDR3 DNA follows: TGTGCCAGCAGCAGGACTAGTCAAGAGACCCAGTACTTC. Its protein is CASSRTSQETQYF.

This clonotype has just a few counts. Written as DNA, the CDR3 is TGCAGCGTTGAAGGGGGGTGGCAGGGCGCTGAAGCTTTCTTT. Residues: CSVEGGWQGAEAFF. The genes are TRBV29-1 and TRBJ1-1, with D perhaps TRBD1 (5 bases). Germline lookup yields CDR1 SQVTM and CDR2 ANQGSEA. The CDR3 extends over 14 amino acids. V lost 1 base, J lost 6 bases, and 15 bases lay in between.

The CDR3 here is CASSSSGSLYTGELFF. Here the CDR3 DNA reads TGTGCCAGCAGCTCTAGCGGGAGTTTGTACACCGGGGAGCTGTTTTTT. This sequence joins TRBV12-3 or TRBV12-4 and TRBJ2-2; 10 positions match TRBD2. The CDR3 has 16 residues. Losses at the gene ends were 6 bases for V and 3 bases for J; bases not matched to a gene: 7.

This clonotype was detected once. The J gene is TRBJ2-1, the V gene TRBV7-6, with 12 positions matching TRBD2. Trimming cost V 8 bases and J 9 bases; bases outside gene matches: 11. Germline CDR1 and CDR2: SGHVS and FNYEAQ. The CDR3 is made up of 15 amino acids. This CDR3 is CASQGLAGPRGEQFF. CDR3 DNA: TGTGCCAGCCAGGGACTAGCGGGTCCAAGGGGTGAGCAGTTCTTC.

In this sample, this clonotype turned up a few times. The chain uses TRBV12-3 or TRBV12-4 and TRBJ1-1; a weak D match, TRBD1 (6 bases). Trimming took 3 bases from V and 1 from J, leaving 9 bases between them. CDR3 size: 14 residues. Written as DNA, the CDR3 is TGTGCCAGCAGTTTGACAGGACGGAACACTGAAGCTTTCTTT. This encodes CASSLTGRNTEAFF.

This clonotype was seen many times. The genes are TRBV7-9 and TRBJ1-1; D gene uncertain. With 1 base removed from V and 0 bases from J, the gap between germline ends came to 12 bases. The CDR3 has 16 amino acids. Germline V CDR1 and CDR2: SEHNR, FQNEAQ (reference sequence). This CDR3 reads CASSLVPVSMNTEAFF. CDR3 DNA sequence: TGTGCCAGCAGCTTAGTGCCAGTTAGCATGAACACTGAAGCTTTCTTT.

The CDR3 reads CASSDSGTSGTEQFF. The CDR3 bases are TGTGCCAGCAGTGACAGCGGGACTAGCGGTACTGAGCAGTTCTTC. The chain carries TRBV6-1 and TRBJ2-1; TRBD2 agrees at 11 bases. With 3 bases clipped from V and 9 bases from J, the junction kept 7 bases outside the gene matches. From germline, CDR1 is MNHNS and CDR2 SASEGT. The CDR3 covers 15 residues.

This clonotype has at least ten counts. The CDR3, as DNA: TGTGCCAGCAGTTGGGGTTACGAGGAGACCCAGTACTTC. Amino acids: CASSWGYEETQYF. The rearrangement joins TRBV12-3 or TRBV12-4 to TRBJ2-5, with no clear D. The V end was cut by 4 bases, the J end by 5 bases, with 11 bases between. CDR3 length: 13 residues.

This clonotype has ten or more counts. This chain links TRBV6-1 with TRBJ1-1; D remains unclear. V was pared by 6 bases and J by 1 base, with 15 bases between. Germline V lookup: CDR1 MNHNS, CDR2 SASEGT. This CDR3 spans 15 amino acids. The CDR3 sequence is CASRLMTAQNTEAFF. DNA for the CDR3: TGTGCCAGCAGATTAATGACGGCACAGAACACTGAAGCTTTCTTT.

This clonotype was counted between two and nine times. The chain recombines TRBV7-2 with TRBJ1-5; no definite D call. Germline V CDR1 and CDR2: SGHTA, FQGNSA. V lost 1 base, J lost 6 bases, and 7 bases lay in between. The CDR3 is made up of 13 amino acids. CDR3 region: CASSLVVGQPQHF. The CDR3 DNA is TGTGCCAGCAGCTTAGTGGTAGGTCAGCCCCAGCATTTT.

This clonotype was seen a few times. The chain uses TRBV7-2 and TRBJ2-5; TRBD1 matches at 7 bases. J was trimmed by 5 bases and V by 5 bases; bases with no gene match: 11. The germline V gene encodes CDR1 SGHTA and CDR2 FQGNSA. The CDR3 loop spans 15 amino acids. CDR3 amino acids: CASSTATGRRETQYF. The CDR3 nucleotides read TGTGCCAGCAGCACTGCGACAGGGCGTAGGGAGACCCAGTACTTC.

This clonotype was seen only a few times. The chain links TRBV29-1 to TRBJ1-1; 7 positions match TRBD1. The CDR3 totals 13 residues. With V trimmed by 7 bases and J by 0 bases, 5 bases remained unmatched. Looked up from germline, CDR1 is SQVTM and CDR2 is ANQGSEA. CDR3 residues: CSARGQMNTEAFF. CDR3 nucleotides: TGCAGCGCCCGGGGACAGATGAACACTGAAGCTTTCTTT.

This clonotype turned up a few times. As DNA, the CDR3 is TGTGCCAGCAGTGAATCCAGAATCTCTGGAAACACCATATATTTT. Its protein is CASSESRISGNTIYF. The chain is built from TRBV6-1 and TRBJ1-3, with D unresolved. The CDR3 has 15 amino acids. With 2 bases removed from V and 0 bases from J, the gap between germline ends came to 8 bases. From germline, CDR1 is MNHNS and CDR2 SASEGT.

The genes are TRBV30 and TRBJ2-1; D ambiguous. The CDR3 has 11 residues. Deletions cut 5 bases from V and 9 bases from J, with 11 bases between. Germline assignment: CDR1 GTSNPN and CDR2 SVGIG (reference sequence). The CDR3 DNA follows: TGTGCCTGGTCTAGGTCCCCTGAGCAGTTCTTC. It codes for CAWSRSPEQFF.

The V gene is TRBV10-3, the J gene TRBJ2-1; no clear D gene. Germline CDR1 ENHRY, CDR2 SYGVKD. The CDR3 has 16 amino acids. Trimming cost V 11 bases and J 0 bases, with 20 bases left between them. CDR3 region: CASKDGRGPSYNEQFF. The CDR3 nucleotides are TGTGCCTCAAAAGACGGCCGAGGACCCTCCTACAATGAGCAGTTCTTC.